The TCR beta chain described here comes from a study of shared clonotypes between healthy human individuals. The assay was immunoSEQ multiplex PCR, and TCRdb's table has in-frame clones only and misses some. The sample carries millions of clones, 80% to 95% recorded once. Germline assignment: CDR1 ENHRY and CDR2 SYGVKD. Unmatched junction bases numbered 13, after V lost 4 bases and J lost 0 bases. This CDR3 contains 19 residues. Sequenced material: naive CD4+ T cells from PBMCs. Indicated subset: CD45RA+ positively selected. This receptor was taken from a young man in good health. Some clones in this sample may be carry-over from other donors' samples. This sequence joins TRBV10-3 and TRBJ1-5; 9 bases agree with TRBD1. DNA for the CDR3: TGTGCCATCAGTGCCCCGGGACAGGGAATCCCCCTTAGCAATCAGCCCCAGCATTTT. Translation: CAISAPGQGIPLSNQPQHF.